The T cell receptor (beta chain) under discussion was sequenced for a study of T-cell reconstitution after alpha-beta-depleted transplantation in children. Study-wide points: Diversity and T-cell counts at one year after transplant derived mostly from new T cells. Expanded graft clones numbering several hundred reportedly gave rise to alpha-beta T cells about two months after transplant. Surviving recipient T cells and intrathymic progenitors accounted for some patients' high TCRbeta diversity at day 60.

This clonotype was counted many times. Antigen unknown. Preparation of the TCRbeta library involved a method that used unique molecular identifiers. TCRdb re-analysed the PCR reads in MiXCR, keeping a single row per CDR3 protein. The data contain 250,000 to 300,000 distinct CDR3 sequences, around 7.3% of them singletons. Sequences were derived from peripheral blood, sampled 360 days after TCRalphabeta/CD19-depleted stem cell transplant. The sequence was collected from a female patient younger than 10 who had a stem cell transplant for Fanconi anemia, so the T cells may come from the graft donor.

The CDR3 reads CASSLIDTGVNEKLFF. In DNA, the CDR3 is TGTGCCAGCAGCTTAATTGACACAGGGGTTAATGAAAAACTGTTTTTT. The J gene is TRBJ1-4, the V gene TRBV7-9, with TRBD1 matching 7 bases. Trimming removed 2 bases from V and 4 bases from J; junction bases left unmatched: 7. The CDR3 extends over 16 amino acids. Per the germline V gene, CDR1 is SEHNR and CDR2 is FQNEAQ (reference sequence).